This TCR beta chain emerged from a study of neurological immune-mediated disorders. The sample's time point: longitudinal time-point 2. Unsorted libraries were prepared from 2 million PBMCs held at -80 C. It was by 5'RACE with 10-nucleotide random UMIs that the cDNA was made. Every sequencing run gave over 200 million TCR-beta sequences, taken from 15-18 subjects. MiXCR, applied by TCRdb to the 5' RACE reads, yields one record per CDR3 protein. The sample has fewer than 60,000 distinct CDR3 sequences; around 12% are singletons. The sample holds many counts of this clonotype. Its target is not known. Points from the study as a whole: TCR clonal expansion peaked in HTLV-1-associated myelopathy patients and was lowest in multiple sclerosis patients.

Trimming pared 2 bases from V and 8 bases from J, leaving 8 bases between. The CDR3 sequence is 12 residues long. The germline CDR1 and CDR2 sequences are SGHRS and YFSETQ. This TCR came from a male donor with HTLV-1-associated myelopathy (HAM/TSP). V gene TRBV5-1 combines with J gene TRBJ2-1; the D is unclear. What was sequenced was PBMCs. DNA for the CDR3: TGCGCCAGCAGCTTACATGGGTATGAGCAGTTCTTC. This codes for CASSLHGYEQFF.